Listed below are T cell receptor beta chains from one sample, sequenced in a study of blood T cell repertoires in COVID-19. TCRdb keeps only in-frame clones here, not all; method: immunoSEQ multiplex PCR. In the table there are over 250,000 clones, 70% to 90% of which are singletons. Sequenced sample: PBMCs or T cells enriched from blood (not recorded which). These receptors came from a woman in her twenties or thirties who had recovered from COVID-19. CDR3s include the opening cysteine and the closing phenylalanine or tryptophan. A D gene is named only where the DNA matches it firmly. Size values are once, few and many counts, or a class for expanded clones, and some rows have none.

clone size: -
J gene: TRBJ2-3
D gene: TRBD1
V gene: TRBV6-2/TRBV6-3
CDR3 DNA: TGTGCCAGCAGTTACGATGGGACAGGGTCCACAGATACGCAGTATTTT
CDR3 protein: CASSYDGTGSTDTQYF

clone size: -
J gene: TRBJ2-2
D gene: TRBD1
V gene: TRBV18
CDR3 DNA: TGTGCCAGCTCACCCGGGACAGGGGGTCCGAACACCGGGGAGCTGTTTTTT
CDR3 protein: CASSPGTGGPNTGELFF

clone size: -
J gene: TRBJ2-2
D gene: TRBD2
V gene: TRBV4-1
CDR3 DNA: TGCGCCAGCAGCCAAGGGCGGATTCTAGCGGGGCTAAACACCGGGGAGCTGTTTTTT
CDR3 protein: CASSQGRILAGLNTGELFF

clone size: -
J gene: TRBJ1-2
D gene: -
V gene: TRBV28
CDR3 DNA: TGTGCCAGCAGTAAGGACATTTCAGGCTACACCTTC
CDR3 protein: CASSKDISGYTF

clone size: once
J gene: TRBJ1-4
D gene: -
V gene: TRBV27
CDR3 DNA: TGTGCCAGCAGCCCTAGGGGTGTAGGGTCGAATGAAAAACTGTTTTTT
CDR3 protein: CASSPRGVGSNEKLFF

clone size: -
J gene: TRBJ1-2
D gene: -
V gene: TRBV12-3/TRBV12-4
CDR3 DNA: TGTGCCAGCAGTTTACGGGGTTATGGCTACACCTTC
CDR3 protein: CASSLRGYGYTF

clone size: -
J gene: TRBJ1-6
D gene: TRBD1
V gene: TRBV14
CDR3 DNA: TGTGCCAGCAGCCAATATGGGACAGGGAATTCACCCCTCCACTTT
CDR3 protein: CASSQYGTGNSPLHF

clone size: -
J gene: TRBJ1-2
D gene: -
V gene: TRBV29-1
CDR3 DNA: TGCAGCGTTTGGCATTTTGGCTACACCTTC
CDR3 protein: CSVWHFGYTF

clone size: -
J gene: TRBJ1-2
D gene: TRBD1
V gene: TRBV12-5
CDR3 DNA: TGTCCTCCGGCCCGACAGGGAAAGGTGGACTATGGCTACACCTTC
CDR3 protein: CPPARQGKVDYGYTF

clone size: -
J gene: TRBJ2-1
D gene: -
V gene: TRBV5-1
CDR3 DNA: TGCGCCAGCAGCTTCCGGGGGGCTGGCTACAATGAGCAGTTCTTC
CDR3 protein: CASSFRGAGYNEQFF

clone size: once
J gene: TRBJ2-1
D gene: -
V gene: TRBV29-1
CDR3 DNA: TGCAGCGGATGGCACAGTATTTACAATGAGCAGTTCTTC
CDR3 protein: CSGWHSIYNEQFF

clone size: -
J gene: TRBJ1-5
D gene: -
V gene: TRBV24-1
CDR3 DNA: TGTGCCACCAGTCCCAGCTCGGGGGTGGGTCAGCCCCAGCATTTT
CDR3 protein: CATSPSSGVGQPQHF

clone size: -
J gene: TRBJ2-2
D gene: -
V gene: TRBV7-2
CDR3 DNA: TGTGCCAGCAGCTTAGTCAGAAACACCGGGGAGCTGTTTTTT
CDR3 protein: CASSLVRNTGELFF

clone size: -
J gene: TRBJ2-3
D gene: -
V gene: TRBV2
CDR3 DNA: TGTGCCAGCAGTGGCGACTTGGCGGATACGCAGTATTTT
CDR3 protein: CASSGDLADTQYF

clone size: -
J gene: TRBJ1-2
D gene: TRBD1
V gene: TRBV2
CDR3 DNA: TGTGCCAGCAGGGACAGGGGGTCTTACTATGGCTACACCTTC
CDR3 protein: CASRDRGSYYGYTF

clone size: -
J gene: TRBJ1-2
D gene: TRBD1
V gene: TRBV6-5
CDR3 DNA: TGTGCCAGCAGCTTCGGGACAGGCAGTTATGGCTACACCTTC
CDR3 protein: CASSFGTGSYGYTF

clone size: -
J gene: TRBJ1-5
D gene: -
V gene: TRBV5-5
CDR3 DNA: TGTGCCAGCAGCCCGGGTGAGGCCAATCAGCCCCAGCATTTT
CDR3 protein: CASSPGEANQPQHF

clone size: -
J gene: TRBJ1-3
D gene: -
V gene: TRBV5-8
CDR3 DNA: TGTGCCAGCAGCTTGCGGGGAAACACCATATATTTT
CDR3 protein: CASSLRGNTIYF

clone size: -
J gene: TRBJ1-2
D gene: -
V gene: TRBV12-3/TRBV12-4
CDR3 DNA: TGTGCCAGCAGTATCGAGGACAGCTATGGCTACACCTTC
CDR3 protein: CASSIEDSYGYTF

clone size: -
J gene: TRBJ2-2
D gene: TRBD2
V gene: TRBV11-2
CDR3 DNA: TGTGCCAGCAGCTTAGTGGGGGGGAGACTCACCGGGGAGCTGTTTTTT
CDR3 protein: CASSLVGGRLTGELFF

clone size: -
J gene: TRBJ1-6
D gene: -
V gene: TRBV5-8
CDR3 DNA: TGTGCCAGCACCCCTTGGGGGGGGATCCATAATTCACCCCTCCACTTT
CDR3 protein: CASTPWGGIHNSPLHF

clone size: -
J gene: TRBJ1-1
D gene: TRBD1
V gene: TRBV20-1
CDR3 DNA: TGCAGTGCTAGTCTCCTGACAGGGGCGACGAACACTGAAGCTTTCTTT
CDR3 protein: CSASLLTGATNTEAFF

clone size: -
J gene: TRBJ1-2
D gene: TRBD1
V gene: TRBV3-1/TRBV3-2
CDR3 DNA: TGTGCCAGCAGCCAAGAAGCGATACAGGGGATTAACTATGGCTACACCTTC
CDR3 protein: CASSQEAIQGINYGYTF

clone size: -
J gene: TRBJ2-7
D gene: -
V gene: TRBV2
CDR3 DNA: TGTGCCAGCAGTGAAGTGGCCCGTGGGGGGAGCGAGCAGTACTTC
CDR3 protein: CASSEVARGGSEQYF

clone size: few
J gene: TRBJ1-1
D gene: TRBD1
V gene: TRBV11-2
CDR3 DNA: TGTGCCAGCAGCACTAGACAGGGGGGTTCCACTGAAGCTTTCTTT
CDR3 protein: CASSTRQGGSTEAFF

clone size: -
J gene: TRBJ2-5
D gene: TRBD1
V gene: TRBV28
CDR3 DNA: TGTGCCAGCAGGTTCCGGGACAGGGAATACCAAGAGACCCAGTACTTC
CDR3 protein: CASRFRDREYQETQYF

clone size: -
J gene: TRBJ2-2
D gene: -
V gene: TRBV7-9
CDR3 DNA: TGTGCCAGCAGCTCGACTCCTGCGATCGTGAACACCGGGGAGCTGTTTTTT
CDR3 protein: CASSSTPAIVNTGELFF

clone size: -
J gene: TRBJ1-2
D gene: -
V gene: TRBV19
CDR3 DNA: TGTGCCAGTAGTATTGAGGCCTATGGCTACACCTTC
CDR3 protein: CASSIEAYGYTF

clone size: -
J gene: TRBJ1-1
D gene: TRBD1
V gene: TRBV7-9
CDR3 DNA: TGTGCCAGCAGCTTTTTGGACAGGGAAAACACTGAAGCTTTCTTT
CDR3 protein: CASSFLDRENTEAFF

clone size: -
J gene: TRBJ1-6
D gene: TRBD1
V gene: TRBV2
CDR3 DNA: TGTGCCAGCAGTGGACAGGGCGTTGATAATTCACCCCTCCACTTT
CDR3 protein: CASSGQGVDNSPLHF

clone size: -
J gene: TRBJ2-2
D gene: -
V gene: TRBV7-9
CDR3 DNA: TGTGCCAGCAGCGCGCAGGGGGGCACCGGGGAGCTGTTTTTT
CDR3 protein: CASSAQGGTGELFF

clone size: -
J gene: TRBJ2-2
D gene: TRBD1
V gene: TRBV5-4
CDR3 DNA: TGTGCCAGCAGCTTGGCGGGCAGGGGGCAAACCGGGGAGCTGTTTTTT
CDR3 protein: CASSLAGRGQTGELFF

clone size: -
J gene: TRBJ2-7
D gene: TRBD1
V gene: TRBV7-9
CDR3 DNA: TGTGCCAGCAGCTCACCGGGGGACAGGGGAGACTACGAGCAGTACTTC
CDR3 protein: CASSSPGDRGDYEQYF

clone size: -
J gene: TRBJ1-3
D gene: TRBD1
V gene: TRBV6-4
CDR3 DNA: TGTGCCAGCGGCAAAAGAAGGGACAGAGCCCACTCTGGAAACACCATATATTTT
CDR3 protein: CASGKRRDRAHSGNTIYF

clone size: -
J gene: TRBJ1-5
D gene: -
V gene: TRBV5-1
CDR3 DNA: TGCGCCAGCAGCTTGTACCCGGATCAGCCCCAGCATTTT
CDR3 protein: CASSLYPDQPQHF

clone size: -
J gene: TRBJ1-2
D gene: -
V gene: TRBV7-9
CDR3 DNA: TGTGCCAGCAGCTTAGGGGGTGGGCGGGCCGTTGTCGGCTACACCTTC
CDR3 protein: CASSLGGGRAVVGYTF

clone size: -
J gene: TRBJ1-3
D gene: TRBD1
V gene: TRBV7-9
CDR3 DNA: TGTGCCAGCAGCTTAACAGGGGCCTCTGGAAACACCATATATTTT
CDR3 protein: CASSLTGASGNTIYF

clone size: -
J gene: TRBJ1-1
D gene: -
V gene: TRBV6-5
CDR3 DNA: TGTGCCAGCAGTTCCCCCCCCCAGGGTTACACTGAAGCTTTCTTT
CDR3 protein: CASSSPPQGYTEAFF

clone size: -
J gene: TRBJ1-1
D gene: -
V gene: TRBV11-2
CDR3 DNA: TGTGCCAGCAGCGTATTCGAGGCGCGGCCTGAAGCTTTCTTT
CDR3 protein: CASSVFEARPEAFF

clone size: -
J gene: TRBJ1-1
D gene: -
V gene: TRBV3-1/TRBV3-2
CDR3 DNA: TGTGCCAGCAGCCAAGATTTTAGCCGCATGAACACTGAAGCTTTCTTT
CDR3 protein: CASSQDFSRMNTEAFF

clone size: -
J gene: TRBJ2-7
D gene: -
V gene: TRBV3-1/TRBV3-2
CDR3 DNA: TGTGCCAGCACTTCCGCGGAGTCCGAGCAGTACTTC
CDR3 protein: CASTSAESEQYF

clone size: few
J gene: TRBJ1-5
D gene: TRBD1
V gene: TRBV11-2
CDR3 DNA: TGTGCCAGCAGCCTAGGGGCCGGGACAGGAGTCGTTAGCGATCAGCCCCAGCATTTT
CDR3 protein: CASSLGAGTGVVSDQPQHF

clone size: many
J gene: TRBJ1-4
D gene: -
V gene: TRBV5-4
CDR3 DNA: TGTGCCAGCAGCTTGGGTGGCAGTTCAACTAATGAAAAACTGTTTTTT
CDR3 protein: CASSLGGSSTNEKLFF

clone size: once
J gene: TRBJ2-7
D gene: -
V gene: TRBV15
CDR3 DNA: TGTGCCACCAGCAGATCCCACAGGGCCTCCTACGAGCAGTACTTC
CDR3 protein: CATSRSHRASYEQYF

clone size: -
J gene: TRBJ2-3
D gene: -
V gene: TRBV24-1
CDR3 DNA: TGTGCCACCAGGGGACTGGAGACAGATACGCAGTATTTT
CDR3 protein: CATRGLETDTQYF

clone size: -
J gene: TRBJ2-1
D gene: -
V gene: TRBV5-1
CDR3 DNA: TGCGCCAGCAGCCATCAAAAGGGGAATGAGCAGTTCTTC
CDR3 protein: CASSHQKGNEQFF

clone size: once
J gene: TRBJ2-2
D gene: TRBD2
V gene: TRBV6-1
CDR3 DNA: TGTGCCAGCAGTGAAGACCCGGGACTAGCGGTGAACACCGGGGAGCTGTTTTTT
CDR3 protein: CASSEDPGLAVNTGELFF

clone size: -
J gene: TRBJ1-5
D gene: -
V gene: TRBV6-4
CDR3 DNA: TGTGCCAGCAGTGACTCGGGCACTGGCGGGGAGCCCCAGCATTTT
CDR3 protein: CASSDSGTGGEPQHF

clone size: few
J gene: TRBJ2-2
D gene: TRBD1
V gene: TRBV3-1/TRBV3-2
CDR3 DNA: TGTGCCAGCAGCCCAGGGGGCTTGAACACCGGGGAGCTGTTTTTT
CDR3 protein: CASSPGGLNTGELFF

clone size: -
J gene: TRBJ1-1
D gene: TRBD1
V gene: TRBV5-6
CDR3 DNA: TGTGCCAGCAGCTTGGACAGGGGGCGCACTGAAGCTTTCTTT
CDR3 protein: CASSLDRGRTEAFF

clone size: -
J gene: TRBJ2-2
D gene: TRBD1
V gene: TRBV5-4
CDR3 DNA: TGTGCCAGCAGCCCGGCCGGGACAGCGAACACCGGGGAGCTGTTTTTT
CDR3 protein: CASSPAGTANTGELFF

clone size: -
J gene: TRBJ1-2
D gene: TRBD1
V gene: TRBV7-2
CDR3 DNA: TGTGCCAGCAGCTTAGCGGGACAGGGGAACTATGGCTACACCTTC
CDR3 protein: CASSLAGQGNYGYTF

clone size: few
J gene: TRBJ1-6
D gene: -
V gene: TRBV19
CDR3 DNA: TGTGCCAGTAGTATCTGGGCGGGAACGGCGGGTTCACCCCTCCACTTT
CDR3 protein: CASSIWAGTAGSPLHF